The 10 T cell receptor beta chains below come from one sample, sequenced in a study of T-cell reconstitution after alpha-beta-depleted transplantation in children. Unique molecular identifiers were built into the TCRbeta library. Using its own MiXCR run on the PCR reads, TCRdb lists one record per CDR3 protein. The sample contains approximately 130,000 distinct CDR3 sequences, 9.5% to 10% of which appear only once. The sample here was PBMCs, mostly from graft donor cells, taken 180 days after TCRalphabeta/CD19-depleted stem cell transplant. These TCRs come from a girl under three years old who had a stem cell transplant for combined immunodeficiency, so the T cells may come from the graft donor.

V and J are TRBV20-1 and TRBJ2-7, with 13 bases that match TRBD2. Germline assignment: CDR1 DFQATT and CDR2 SNEGSKA (reference sequence). The CDR3 sequence is 15 residues long. V shed 3 bases and J 2 bases; nucleotides not matched to a gene: 4. The CDR3 nucleotides read TGCAGTGCTAGGGAGGGACTAGCGGGACCCTACGAGCAGTACTTC. Its protein is CSAREGLAGPYEQYF.

The sample holds a few counts of this clonotype. The chain couples TRBV12-3 or TRBV12-4 to TRBJ2-7, with 11 bases that match TRBD1. The CDR3 length is 15 residues. The V and J ends lost 3 bases and 0 bases, in that order; junction bases with no gene match: 1. The CDR3 protein is CASSFGTGGSYEQYF. Written as DNA, the CDR3 is TGTGCCAGCAGTTTCGGGACAGGGGGCTCCTACGAGCAGTACTTC.

V usage is TRBV4-3 and J usage is TRBJ2-7; D ambiguous. The V gene's germline CDR1 is LGHNA and CDR2 YSLEER. The CDR3 is made up of 13 amino acids. V was cut by 4 bases and J by 7 bases, with 14 bases left in between. CDR3 residues: CASSPRTWGEQYF. Here the CDR3 DNA reads TGCGCCAGCAGCCCTAGAACCTGGGGAGAGCAGTACTTC.

The chain combines TRBV30 with TRBJ1-6; D may be TRBD1 (6 bases). Between the trimmed V and J ends, which lost 4 bases and 6 bases, there was a span of 10 bases. CDR3 length: 13 residues. Germline V gives CDR1 GTSNPN, CDR2 SVGIG (reference sequence). DNA of the CDR3: TGTGCCTGGACCCTAGGGGGTAATTCACCCCTCCACTTT. Amino acids: CAWTLGGNSPLHF.

The chain employs TRBV9 and TRBJ1-2, with TRBD1 matching over 7 bases. Per the germline V gene, CDR1 is SGDLS and CDR2 is YYNGEE. The CDR3 sequence is 17 residues long. Trimming removed 0 bases from V and 4 bases from J; junction bases left unmatched: 12. CDR3 nucleotide sequence: TGTGCCAGCAGCGTAGGAGGGTGGACAGGCGCCTCCTATGGCTACACCTTC. Translating it yields CASSVGGWTGASYGYTF.

This clonotype was counted between two and nine times. This sequence joins TRBV6-1 and TRBJ1-5; possible D gene TRBD1, 6 bases. The CDR3 extends over 15 amino acids. The ends were cut back, 8 bases at V and 1 base at J, with 15 bases in the middle. Germline CDR1 MNHNS, CDR2 SASEGT. CDR3 residues: CASGKLTGSNQPQHF. The CDR3 region has the DNA TGTGCCAGCGGTAAACTTACAGGGAGCAATCAGCCCCAGCATTTT.

This chain connects TRBV7-8 to TRBJ2-1, with 9 positions matching TRBD2. CDR3 length: 17 residues. After removal of 3 bases from V and 3 bases from J, the junction contained 9 bases not matched to a gene. Germline CDR1 reads SGHVS; CDR2 reads FQNEAQ. For the CDR3, the DNA is TGTGCCAGCAGCTTGGGGGCCCCTAGCGGGGTCTACAATGAGCAGTTCTTC. Its protein product is CASSLGAPSGVYNEQFF.

This clonotype was counted ten times or more. The chain recombines TRBV5-6 with TRBJ1-5, with D tentatively TRBD1 (5 bases). The V end was cut by 0 bases, the J end by 4 bases, with 11 bases between. Germline CDR1 is SGHDT and CDR2 is YYEEEE. This CDR3 has 15 residues. This chain's CDR3 is CASSLAGRSNQPQHF. The DNA for the CDR3 is TGTGCCAGCAGCTTGGCGGGACGGTCAAATCAGCCCCAGCATTTT.

The genes are TRBV20-1 and TRBJ1-5; possible D gene TRBD1, 6 bases. The germline V gene has CDR1 DFQATT and CDR2 SNEGSKA (reference sequence). The CDR3 is 16 residues long. Trimming shortened V by 3 bases and J by 7 bases, and 22 bases separated the two germline ends. CDR3 protein: CSARSTGRGVRQPQHF. The CDR3 DNA reads TGCAGTGCTAGGAGCACGGGCAGGGGAGTGAGGCAGCCCCAGCATTTT.

Written as DNA, the CDR3 is TGTGCCAGCAGCTTACAGGGCGGAGGCACTGAAGCTTTCTTT. It translates to CASSLQGGGTEAFF. The chain recombines TRBV7-6 with TRBJ1-1; possible D gene TRBD1, 5 bases. The length of the CDR3 is 14 residues. Trimming left V 2 bases short and J 4 bases short, with 11 bases between. CDR1 and CDR2 from the germline V gene are SGHVS and FNYEAQ.